These 2 T cell receptor beta chains were all obtained from the same sample, sequenced in a study of STAT3 mutations in large granular lymphocyte leukemia. Points from the study as a whole: At least one immunodominant TCR beta clonotype appeared in every T-cell large granular lymphocyte leukemia patient.

TCRdb's table, derived via immunoSEQ multiplex PCR, lists solely in-frame clones and lacks some. Among 4,500 to 6,000 clones listed, 88% were seen once. Their antigen targets remain unknown. Sequenced input: PBMCs. The receptor set was obtained from a human donor with T large granular lymphocyte leukemia. Some clones in this sample may be carry-over from other donors' samples.

This chain links TRBV5-1 with TRBJ1-3; the D is unclear. The CDR3 consists of 14 residues. Germline values: CDR1 SGHRS, CDR2 YFSETQ. Trimming cost V 2 bases and J 2 bases, with 8 bases left between them. The CDR3 bases are TGCGCCAGCAGCTTAGCAAGTCCTGGAAACACCATATATTTT. Translating gives CASSLASPGNTIYF.

The CDR3 region is CASSPGRQGVFAFF. Written as DNA, the CDR3 is TGCGCCAGCAGCCCGGGCCGACAGGGAGTTTTCGCTTTCTTT. The V and J genes are TRBV5-1 and TRBJ1-1; 7 bases line up with TRBD1. The CDR3 has 14 residues. With 4 bases clipped from V and 11 bases from J, the junction kept 14 bases outside the gene matches. Looked up from germline, CDR1 is SGHRS and CDR2 is YFSETQ.